The source of this T cell receptor beta chain is a study of CD8 T cells in Susac syndrome. This clonotype is a singleton in its sample. In contrast to the negatively isolated CD8+ and CD4+ T cells, TEMRA cells were FACS-enriched. A quantity of about 0.5 to 1 ug RNA underwent reverse transcription using random hexamers. Amplification of TCR beta CDR3 by immunoSEQ multiplex PCR spanned 54 Vbeta and 13 Jbeta. TCRdb redid the calling of the immunoSEQ multiplex PCR reads with MiXCR, one entry per CDR3 protein. Of some 120,000 distinct CDR3 sequences listed, 90% to 95% were seen once; the top ten hold roughly 0.11%. This receptor was obtained from a human donor in good health. Sequenced material: CD4+ T cells from PBMCs.

The CDR3 nucleotides read TGTGCCAGCAGTCAGCAATGGACCAAAAACATTCAGTACTTC. This translates into CASSQQWTKNIQYF. The chain is built from TRBV6-2 or TRBV6-3 and TRBJ2-4; no clear D gene. The CDR3 length is 14 residues. Germline V gene sequence: CDR1 MNHEY, CDR2 SVGEGT. V was trimmed by 5 bases and J by 2 bases, leaving 10 bases between them.